Presented here are 2 T cell receptor beta chains from one specimen sequenced in a study of T cell responses to AZD1222 COVID-19 vaccine. Sequencing was performed with immunoSEQ multiplex PCR; in TCRdb, only in-frame clones are kept and a portion is missing. The top ten hold around 17% of the sample, which has some 110,000 clones, more than 70% seen once. The sequences come from peripheral blood, collected 28 days after the second AZD1222 dose. The source is an adult who received the AZD1222 COVID-19 vaccine.

The chain has TRBV3-1 (or the pseudogene TRBV3-2) and TRBJ1-2; 9 bases match TRBD1. The germline CDR1 and CDR2 sequences are LGHDT and YNNKEL (reference sequence). Trimming took 3 bases from V and 8 from J; bases not matched to a gene: 10. The length of the CDR3 is 15 residues. CDR3 region: CASSQRTQGADGYTF. CDR3 DNA sequence: TGTGCCAGCAGCCAGCGTACACAGGGGGCTGACGGCTACACCTTC.

This clone was detected once. CDR3 loop: CASSRDPGTEAFF. The DNA of the CDR3 is TGTGCCAGCAGCCGGGACCCTGGGACTGAAGCTTTCTTT. The chain employs TRBV7-9 and TRBJ1-1; tentative D call: TRBD1 (5 bases). V dropped 5 bases and J dropped 5 bases, with 12 bases sitting between them. This CDR3 spans 13 amino acids. Germline V gene data show CDR1 as SEHNR and CDR2 as FQNEAQ (reference sequence). The full variable domain, with the rest looked up from reference TRBV7-9 and TRBJ1-1, is DTGVSQNPRHKITKRGQNVTFRCDPISEHNRLYWYRQTLGQGPEFLTYFQNEAQLEKSRLLSDRFSAERPKGSFSTLEIQRTEQGDSAMYLCASSRDPGTEAFFGQGTRLTVV.